One sample yielded the 10 T cell receptor beta chains listed below, sequenced in a study of shared clonotypes between healthy human individuals (dated by TCRdb to about 2020). The library was produced with the immunoSEQ multiplex PCR assay. TCRdb mirrors the immuneACCESS table, restricted to in-frame sequences. Some clones are absent from its copies; in checked studies, under half trace to an unresolved V gene, and the reason for the others is unknown. The sample has about 2 million clones on record, 85% to 95% of them singletons. 0.1% to 0.15% of the sample goes to the ten largest clones. Input material: naive CD4+ T cells sorted from blood. Explained via the paper, the cell subset or site label denotes: CD45RA+ positively selected. The source of these receptors is a man between 18 and 29 years old in good health.

The chain couples TRBV4-1 to TRBJ2-7; 9 bases align to TRBD2. Germline-derived CDR1 and CDR2 are MGHRA and YSYEKL. The CDR3 runs to 16 residues. J gave up 2 bases and V 2 bases, and 7 bases lay outside the gene matches. The CDR3 bases are TGCGCCAGCAGCCAACCGGTGATAGCGGGAGCCTACGAGCAGTACTTC. Protein sequence: CASSQPVIAGAYEQYF.

The rearrangement uses TRBV14 and TRBJ2-6; 7 bases match TRBD2. This CDR3 comprises 18 residues. The V segment lost 0 bases and the J segment 4 bases; nucleotides outside the gene matches: 9. Germline CDR1 reads SGHDN; CDR2 reads FVKESK. CDR3 DNA sequence: TGTGCCAGCAGCCAAGATTTAGGGAGGGCTGGAGGGGCCAACGTCCTGACTTTC. Protein: CASSQDLGRAGGANVLTF.

J is TRBJ1-2 and V is TRBV16, with D uncertain. V gave up 2 bases and J gave up 3 bases, with 22 bases separating them. CDR1 is KGHSY, CDR2 FQNENV, per germline. The CDR3 is made up of 18 amino acids. CDR3 region: CASSQTYAGASPYYGYTF. CDR3 in DNA: TGTGCCAGCAGCCAAACCTATGCAGGAGCCTCGCCGTACTATGGCTACACCTTC.

This clone was detected once. The chain couples TRBV18 to TRBJ1-2; weak D call: TRBD1 (6 bases). The V and J ends lost 0 bases and 10 bases respectively, with 9 bases between them. The CDR3 extends over 12 amino acids. Germline lookup yields CDR1 KGHSH and CDR2 LQKENI. CDR3 loop: CASSPPGGPYTF. CDR3 DNA sequence: TGTGCCAGCTCACCACCGGGGGGGCCCTACACCTTC.

The chain joins TRBV5-1 to TRBJ1-5; maybe TRBD1 (5 bases). CDR1 is SGHRS, CDR2 YFSETQ, per germline. This CDR3 spans 16 amino acids. V dropped 0 bases and J dropped 6 bases, with 16 bases sitting between them. The CDR3 spells CASSLAGAGGGQPQHF. For the CDR3, the DNA is TGCGCCAGCAGCTTGGCCGGGGCTGGCGGGGGTCAGCCCCAGCATTTT.

This chain links TRBV4-3 with TRBJ1-1; D is unresolved. Germline CDR1 and CDR2: LGHNA and YSLEER. This CDR3 is built from 15 residues. Trimming removed 0 bases from V and 1 base from J, with 9 bases in between. CDR3 DNA: TGCGCCAGCAGCCAAGAACTGTGGGGGAACACTGAAGCTTTCTTT. It translates to CASSQELWGNTEAFF.

This chain joins TRBV19 and TRBJ2-3, with D possibly matching TRBD2 (6 bases). CDR3 size: 11 residues. Looked up from germline, CDR1 is LNHDA and CDR2 is SQIVND (reference sequence). The V gene lost 9 bases and the J gene lost 8 bases, with 12 bases spanning the gap. The CDR3 DNA reads TGTGCCAGCGGAGGGCTCCCTACGCAGTATTTT. Translation gives CASGGLPTQYF.

This chain connects TRBV25-1 to TRBJ1-1, with D unclear. Germline CDR1 reads MGHDK; CDR2 reads SYGVNS. The CDR3 is 12 amino acids. Trimming stripped 6 bases from V and 5 bases from J, with 10 bases between. The CDR3 loop reads CASRGGWTEAFF. The CDR3, as DNA: TGTGCCAGCAGAGGTGGATGGACTGAAGCTTTCTTT.

The gene calls are TRBV7-8 and TRBJ2-1; D is unresolved. CDR1 is SGHVS and CDR2 is FQNEAQ in the germline V gene. V lost 1 base and J lost 0, with 7 bases in between. This CDR3 contains 15 residues. For the CDR3, the DNA is TGTGCCAGCAGCTTAGGAGACCCCTCCTACAATGAGCAGTTCTTC. Encoded protein: CASSLGDPSYNEQFF.

The rearrangement uses TRBV9 and TRBJ1-4, with TRBD1 matching over 9 bases. The CDR3 contains 16 residues. The germline V gene encodes CDR1 SGDLS and CDR2 YYNGEE. V trimming: 3 bases; J trimming: 8 bases; junction bases outside the gene matches: 11. CDR3 in DNA: TGTGCCAGCAGCGCGACGGGACAGGGCGGATGGGAAAAACTGTTTTTT. This codes for CASSATGQGGWEKLFF.